These 19 T cell receptor beta chains were sequenced from one sample in a study of blood T cell repertoires in COVID-19. The table came from immunoSEQ multiplex PCR; TCRdb's copy has only in-frame clones and leaves some out. The sample shows tens of thousands of clones, roughly 84% of them seen only once. Sequencing was done on a sample of peripheral blood. The source of these receptors is a man in his fifties with active COVID-19.

The DNA of the CDR3 is TGCGCCAGCAGCTTAACTAGCGGGAGGTTCTCAGATACGCAGTATTTT. Translation gives CASSLTSGRFSDTQYF. The rearrangement joins TRBV5-1 to TRBJ2-3, with TRBD2 identical over 12 bases. The V gene end was trimmed by 2 bases and the J gene end by 4 bases; junction bases not matched to a gene: 5. CDR3 length: 16 amino acids. Germline V CDR1 and CDR2: SGHRS, YFSETQ.

This chain links TRBV19 with TRBJ2-7; D possibly corresponds to TRBD1 (7 bases). The length of the CDR3 is 15 residues. V lost 4 bases, J lost 4 bases, and 17 bases lay in between. Germline CDR1 and CDR2: LNHDA and SQIVND (reference sequence). Here the CDR3 reads CASSKSGGGGYEQYF. The CDR3, as DNA: TGTGCCAGTAGTAAAAGCGGAGGGGGCGGTTACGAGCAGTACTTC.

This sequence joins TRBV6-2 or TRBV6-3 and TRBJ2-3, with TRBD1 as a possible D gene (6 bases). Germline V gene sequence: CDR1 MNHEY, CDR2 SVGEGT. Trimming took off 6 bases at V and 0 bases at J, with 13 bases between the two ends. CDR3 size: 15 residues. The CDR3 sequence: CASSARDTSTDTQYF. Here the CDR3 DNA reads TGTGCCAGCAGCGCCCGGGACACAAGCACAGATACGCAGTATTTT.

The chain combines TRBV2 with TRBJ2-3; 7 nucleotides agree with TRBD2. The germline gives CDR1 SNHLY, CDR2 FYNNEI. The trim removed 6 bases at V and 4 bases at J, leaving 13 bases unmatched. There are 16 residues in the CDR3. The CDR3 bases are TGTGCCAGCAGGAAGGTTCGCACGGGAGGCCCAGATACGCAGTATTTT. Encoded protein: CASRKVRTGGPDTQYF.

The rearrangement links TRBV14 to TRBJ1-4; TRBD1 agrees at 7 bases. There are 15 residues in the CDR3. Trimming took 2 bases from V and 5 from J; bases not matched to a gene: 5. Germline values: CDR1 SGHDN, CDR2 FVKESK. The CDR3 is CASSQPGQPNEKLFF. CDR3 nucleotides: TGTGCCAGCAGCCAACCGGGACAGCCGAATGAAAAACTGTTTTTT.

The chain couples TRBV7-2 to TRBJ1-2, with a possible D match to TRBD1 (5 bases). V was pared by 5 bases and J by 9 bases, with 16 bases between. CDR1 SGHTA and CDR2 FQGNSA come from the germline V gene. CDR3 length: 13 residues. CDR3 nucleotide sequence: TGTGCCAGCAGCGGCGGGACGGCTTCAAGCTACACCTTC. Protein product: CASSGGTASSYTF.

V gene TRBV12-3 or TRBV12-4 combines with J gene TRBJ1-4, with 10 bases aligning to TRBD1. The CDR3 totals 13 residues. The J segment lost 8 bases and the V segment lost 8 bases, leaving 5 bases of the junction unmatched. The CDR3 DNA sequence: TGTGCCAGCCAGACAGGGGGCCGGGAAAAACTGTTTTTT. It codes for CASQTGGREKLFF.

V usage is TRBV7-8 and J usage is TRBJ1-3; D is possibly TRBD1 (6 bases). CDR1 is SGHVS and CDR2 is FQNEAQ in the germline V gene. The CDR3 spans 14 residues. With 2 bases removed from V and 4 bases from J, the gap between germline ends came to 9 bases. The CDR3 DNA follows: TGTGCCAGCAGCTTAAACACAGGGGGAAACACCATATATTTT. This codes for CASSLNTGGNTIYF.

To note about this clone: It is unclear where the CDR3 begins or ends on the DNA, so no DNA is shown, and the CDR3 is as TCRdb lists it. The rearrangement joins TRBV4-2 to TRBJ1-1; the table's D call, TRBD1, has no DNA check behind it. Ends included, the CDR3 has 24 residues. The germline V gene encodes CDR1 LGHNA and CDR2 YNFKEQ. This CDR3 is CASSHRTGPNEAFFGQGIPISSFF.

V is TRBV9 and J is TRBJ1-5; unclear D gene. Germline V gene data show CDR1 as SGDLS and CDR2 as YYNGEE. The V and J ends lost 2 bases and 4 bases respectively, with 13 bases between them. The length of the CDR3 is 15 residues. This CDR3 is CASSVEGLPNQPQHF. The DNA of the CDR3 is TGTGCCAGCAGCGTCGAGGGCCTTCCTAATCAGCCCCAGCATTTT.

Concerning this clone itself: Distinct nucleotide sequences in the sample also encode this CDR3. The chain couples TRBV11-2 to TRBJ1-1, with 7 bases aligning to TRBD1. J gave up 1 base and V 7 bases, and 6 bases lay outside the gene matches. Germline CDR1 is SGHAT and CDR2 is FQNNGV. The length of the CDR3 is 14 residues. CDR3 sequence reads: CASILDRENTEAFF. In DNA, the CDR3 is TGTGCCAGCATACTAGACAGGGAGAACACTGAAGCTTTCTTT.

This clone was observed a handful of times. J is TRBJ1-1 and V is TRBV7-9; D gene ambiguous. Trimming cost V 3 bases and J 0 bases, with 5 bases left between them. CDR1 SEHNR and CDR2 FQNEAQ come from the germline V gene (reference sequence). This CDR3 spans 13 amino acids. The CDR3 DNA reads TGTGCCAGCAGCTTCAGGATGAACACTGAAGCTTTCTTT. Its translation is CASSFRMNTEAFF.

This clone has only a few counts. In DNA, the CDR3 is TGTGCCAGCAGTGAAGACCCGGGACAGGGTTATAATTCACCCCTCCACTTT. Translated, it gives CASSEDPGQGYNSPLHF. V usage is TRBV6-1 and J usage is TRBJ1-6; 9 bases align to TRBD1. The CDR3 sequence is 17 residues long. V lost 1 base, J lost 4 bases, and 5 bases stayed unmatched. CDR1 is MNHNS, CDR2 SASEGT, per germline.

The chain has TRBV28 and TRBJ2-7; D perhaps matches TRBD1 (6 bases). This CDR3 has 14 amino acids. Germline V CDR1 and CDR2: MDHEN, SYDVKM. V dropped 3 bases and J dropped 5 bases, with 14 bases sitting between them. This CDR3 is CASSFRGQSNEQYF. DNA for the CDR3: TGTGCCAGCAGTTTCCGCGGACAGTCCAACGAGCAGTACTTC.

The V and J genes are TRBV28 and TRBJ1-5; D is possibly TRBD1 (5 bases). The germline V and J ends were trimmed by 7 bases and 3 bases, with 13 bases remaining between them. The CDR3 extends over 14 amino acids. Per germline, CDR1 MDHEN and CDR2 SYDVKM. CDR3 coding DNA: TGTGCCAGCATCCCGGGACTACTCAATCAGCCCCAGCATTTT. Residues: CASIPGLLNQPQHF.

The chain joins TRBV5-1 to TRBJ1-4; no definite D call. Germline CDR1 SGHRS, CDR2 YFSETQ. The CDR3 runs 15 residues. Between the trimmed V and J ends, which lost 3 bases and 8 bases, there was a span of 17 bases. CDR3 sequence (DNA): TGCGCCAGCAGCTCTTCCGGGGTCGGAGGCGAAAAACTGTTTTTT. Its protein product is CASSSSGVGGEKLFF. The entire variable domain, with the rest obtained from reference TRBV5-1 and TRBJ1-4, is as follows: KAGVTQTPRYLIKTRGQQVTLSCSPISGHRSVSWYQQTPGQGLQFLFEYFSETQRNKGNFPGRFSGRQFSNSRSEMNVSTLELGDSALYLCASSSSGVGGEKLFFGSGTQLSVL.

The chain is built from TRBV19 and TRBJ1-6; TRBD1 matches at 8 bases. CDR3 length equals 12 residues. V lost 5 bases, J lost 9 bases, and 0 bases stayed unmatched. Germline CDR1 and CDR2: LNHDA and SQIVND (reference sequence). The CDR3 nucleotides read TGTGCCAGTAGTGGACAGGGTTCACCCCTCCACTTT. Protein: CASSGQGSPLHF.

This sequence joins TRBV4-1 and TRBJ1-2, with a tentative D call TRBD1 (6 bases). Per germline, CDR1 MGHRA and CDR2 YSYEKL. V shed 2 bases and J shed 4 bases, with 11 bases lying between them. The CDR3 is made up of 14 amino acids. This CDR3 is CASSQTGSAYGYTF. The CDR3 DNA reads as TGCGCCAGCAGCCAAACAGGGTCGGCCTATGGCTACACCTTC.

The chain carries TRBV5-1 and TRBJ2-4; the match to TRBD2 covers 12 bases. Germline V lookup: CDR1 SGHRS, CDR2 YFSETQ. The CDR3 covers 18 residues. V shed 4 bases, J shed 0 bases, and the junction held 8 bases outside the gene matches. CDR3 sequence (DNA): TGCGCCAGCAGCCCGACTAGCGGGAGTTCAGGAGCCAAAAACATTCAGTACTTC. As protein: CASSPTSGSSGAKNIQYF.